This T cell receptor (beta chain) appears in the sequencing data of a study of T cell changes during pregnancy in multiple sclerosis. V trimming: 4 bases; J trimming: 5 bases; junction bases outside the gene matches: 8. Germline values: CDR1 SGDLS, CDR2 YYNGEE. The CDR3 covers 15 residues. TCRdb's table, derived via immunoSEQ multiplex PCR, lists solely in-frame clones and lacks some. The profile shows over 80,000 clones, about nine tenths of them singletons. The receptor was isolated from a female donor in good health, enrolled as a control in a pregnancy study. Sequences were derived from peripheral blood, sampled in the second trimester of pregnancy. This chain connects TRBV9 to TRBJ2-3, with 9 bases aligning to TRBD1. The CDR3 spells CASSTRDRDRDTQYF. CDR3 coding DNA: TGTGCCAGCAGCACTCGGGACAGGGATAGAGATACGCAGTATTTT.